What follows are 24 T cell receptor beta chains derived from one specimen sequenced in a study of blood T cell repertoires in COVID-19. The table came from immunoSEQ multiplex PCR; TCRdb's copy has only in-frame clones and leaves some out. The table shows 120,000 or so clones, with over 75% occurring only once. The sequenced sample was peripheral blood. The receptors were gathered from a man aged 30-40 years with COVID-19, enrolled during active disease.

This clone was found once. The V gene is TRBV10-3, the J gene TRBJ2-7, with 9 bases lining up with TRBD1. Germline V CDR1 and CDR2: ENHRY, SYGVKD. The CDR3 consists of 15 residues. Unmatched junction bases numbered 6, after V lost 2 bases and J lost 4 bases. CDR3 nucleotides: TGTGCCATCAGTGAGAGGGGGGGACAGGGTTACGAGCAGTACTTC. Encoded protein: CAISERGGQGYEQYF.

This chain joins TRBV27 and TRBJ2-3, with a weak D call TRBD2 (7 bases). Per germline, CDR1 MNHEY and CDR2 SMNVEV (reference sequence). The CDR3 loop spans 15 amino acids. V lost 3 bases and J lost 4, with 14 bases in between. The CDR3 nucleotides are TGTGCCAGCAGTTTTGGTGGGGGGGCCGCAGATACGCAGTATTTT. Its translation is CASSFGGGAADTQYF.

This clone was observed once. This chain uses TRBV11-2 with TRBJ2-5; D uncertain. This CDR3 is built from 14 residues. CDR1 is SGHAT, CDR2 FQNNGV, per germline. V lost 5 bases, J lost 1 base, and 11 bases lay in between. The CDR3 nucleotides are TGTGCCAGCAGCGCTAGGCTGACCCAAGAGACCCAGTACTTC. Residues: CASSARLTQETQYF.

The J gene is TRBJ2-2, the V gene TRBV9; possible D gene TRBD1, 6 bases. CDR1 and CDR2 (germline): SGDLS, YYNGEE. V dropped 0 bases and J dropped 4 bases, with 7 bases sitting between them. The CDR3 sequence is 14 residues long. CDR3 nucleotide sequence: TGTGCCAGCAGCGTAGAGGGGGTCACCGGGGAGCTGTTTTTT. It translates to CASSVEGVTGELFF.

CDR3 bases: TGTGCCAGCAGTACGGGACTAGCGGGACGCGAGCAGTACTTC. Its translation is CASSTGLAGREQYF. This chain joins TRBV27 and TRBJ2-7; TRBD2 matches at 13 bases. J was trimmed by 6 bases and V by 5 bases; bases with no gene match: 4. The CDR3 runs 14 residues. Per germline, CDR1 MNHEY and CDR2 SMNVEV (reference sequence).

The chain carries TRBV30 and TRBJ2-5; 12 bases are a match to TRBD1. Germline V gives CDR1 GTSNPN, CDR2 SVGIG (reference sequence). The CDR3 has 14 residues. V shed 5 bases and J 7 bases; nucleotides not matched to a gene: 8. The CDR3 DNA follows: TGTGCCTGGGGGACAGGGGGCGGTTACGGGACCCAGTACTTC. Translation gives CAWGTGGGYGTQYF.

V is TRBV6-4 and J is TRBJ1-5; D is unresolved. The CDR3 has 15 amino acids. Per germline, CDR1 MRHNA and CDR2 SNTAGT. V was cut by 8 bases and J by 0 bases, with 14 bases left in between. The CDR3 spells CASLTRADSNQPQHF. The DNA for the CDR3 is TGTGCCAGCCTTACGCGGGCGGATAGCAATCAGCCCCAGCATTTT.

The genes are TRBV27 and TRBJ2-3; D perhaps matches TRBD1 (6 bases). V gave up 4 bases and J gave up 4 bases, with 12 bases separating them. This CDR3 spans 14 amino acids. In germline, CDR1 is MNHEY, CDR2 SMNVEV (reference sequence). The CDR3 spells CASSSGQRPDTQYF. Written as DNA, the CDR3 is TGTGCCAGCAGTTCCGGACAGAGACCAGATACGCAGTATTTT.

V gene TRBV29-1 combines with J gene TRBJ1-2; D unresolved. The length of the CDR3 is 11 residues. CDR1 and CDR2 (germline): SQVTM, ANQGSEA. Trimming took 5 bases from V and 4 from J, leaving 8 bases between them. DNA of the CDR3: TGCAGCGTTCTCGGGATCTATGGCTACACCTTC. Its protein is CSVLGIYGYTF.

CDR3 sequence: CATTRDSRSGANVLTF. CDR3 DNA sequence: TGTGCCACCACTCGGGACAGCCGCTCTGGGGCCAACGTCCTGACTTTC. The chain uses TRBV10-3 and TRBJ2-6, with 7 nucleotides matching TRBD1. Looked up from germline, CDR1 is ENHRY and CDR2 is SYGVKD. V shed 10 bases, J shed 0 bases, and the junction held 9 bases outside the gene matches. The CDR3 extends over 16 amino acids.

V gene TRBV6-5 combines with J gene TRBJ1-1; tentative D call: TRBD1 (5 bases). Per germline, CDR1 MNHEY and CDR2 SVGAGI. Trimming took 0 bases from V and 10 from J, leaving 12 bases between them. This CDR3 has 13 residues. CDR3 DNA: TGTGCCAGCAGTTACTCACCAGGGTTCTCAGCTTTCTTT. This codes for CASSYSPGFSAFF.

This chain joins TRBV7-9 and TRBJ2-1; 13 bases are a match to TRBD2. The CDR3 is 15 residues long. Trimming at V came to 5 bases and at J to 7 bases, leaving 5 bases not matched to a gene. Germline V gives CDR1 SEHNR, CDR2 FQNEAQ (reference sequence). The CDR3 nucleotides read TGTGCCAGCAGCGCACTAGCGGGGGGGCTGAATGAGCAGTTCTTC. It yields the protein CASSALAGGLNEQFF.

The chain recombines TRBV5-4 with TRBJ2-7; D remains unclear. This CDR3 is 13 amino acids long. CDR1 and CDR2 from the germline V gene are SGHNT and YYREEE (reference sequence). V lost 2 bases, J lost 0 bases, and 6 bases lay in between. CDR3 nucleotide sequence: TGTGCCAGCAGCTTCGGTAGCTCCTACGAGCAGTACTTC. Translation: CASSFGSSYEQYF.

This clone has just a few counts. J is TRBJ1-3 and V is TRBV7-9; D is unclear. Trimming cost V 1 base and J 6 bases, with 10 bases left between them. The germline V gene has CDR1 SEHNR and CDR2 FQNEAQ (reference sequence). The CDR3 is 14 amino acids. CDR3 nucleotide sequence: TGTGCCAGCAGCTTAGTACCAGGTTTAAACACCATATATTTT. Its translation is CASSLVPGLNTIYF.

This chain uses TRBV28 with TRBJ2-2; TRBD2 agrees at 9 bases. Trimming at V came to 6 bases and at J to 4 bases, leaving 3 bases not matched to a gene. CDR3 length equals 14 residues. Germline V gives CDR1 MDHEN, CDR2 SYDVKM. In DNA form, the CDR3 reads TGTGCCAGCAGGAGCGGGGGGCGCACCGGGGAGCTGTTTTTT. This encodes CASRSGGRTGELFF.

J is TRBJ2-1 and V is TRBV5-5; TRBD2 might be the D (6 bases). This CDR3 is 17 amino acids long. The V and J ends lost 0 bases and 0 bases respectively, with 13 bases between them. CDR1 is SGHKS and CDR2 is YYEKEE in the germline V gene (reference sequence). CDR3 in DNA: TGTGCCAGCAGCTTGGAGATAGGCGGGGTCTCCTACAATGAGCAGTTCTTC. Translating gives CASSLEIGGVSYNEQFF.

CDR3: CAISRQGSTSGANVLTF. The CDR3 DNA follows: TGTGCCATCAGTCGACAGGGGAGTACCTCTGGGGCCAACGTCCTGACTTTC. V usage is TRBV10-3 and J usage is TRBJ2-6; 8 bases line up with TRBD1. Trimming cost V 5 bases and J 0 bases; bases outside gene matches: 6. CDR3 length equals 17 residues. Germline CDR1 is ENHRY and CDR2 is SYGVKD.

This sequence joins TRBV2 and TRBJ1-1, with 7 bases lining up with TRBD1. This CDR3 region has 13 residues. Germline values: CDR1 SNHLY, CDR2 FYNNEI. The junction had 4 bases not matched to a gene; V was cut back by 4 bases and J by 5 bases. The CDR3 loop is CASSVQQGTEAFF. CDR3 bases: TGTGCCAGCAGTGTTCAACAGGGGACTGAAGCTTTCTTT. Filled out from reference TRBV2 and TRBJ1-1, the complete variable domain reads EPEVTQTPSHQVTQMGQEVILRCVPISNHLYFYWYRQILGQKVEFLVSFYNNEISEKSEIFDDQFSVERPDGSNFTLKIRSTKLEDSAMYFCASSVQQGTEAFFGQGTRLTVV.

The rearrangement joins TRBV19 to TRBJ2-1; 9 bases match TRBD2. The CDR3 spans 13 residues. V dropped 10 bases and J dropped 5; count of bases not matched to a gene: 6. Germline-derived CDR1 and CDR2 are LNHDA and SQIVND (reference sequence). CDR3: CATLAGYDNEQFF. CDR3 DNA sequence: TGTGCCACCCTAGCGGGGTATGACAATGAGCAGTTCTTC.

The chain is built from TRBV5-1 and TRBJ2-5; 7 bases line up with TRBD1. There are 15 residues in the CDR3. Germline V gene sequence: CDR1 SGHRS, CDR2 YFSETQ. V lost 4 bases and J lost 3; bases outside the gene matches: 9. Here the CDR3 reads CASSQISGQKETQYF. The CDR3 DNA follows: TGCGCCAGCAGCCAAATATCGGGACAGAAAGAGACCCAGTACTTC. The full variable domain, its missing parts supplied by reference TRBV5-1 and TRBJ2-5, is KAGVTQTPRYLIKTRGQQVTLSCSPISGHRSVSWYQQTPGQGLQFLFEYFSETQRNKGNFPGRFSGRQFSNSRSEMNVSTLELGDSALYLCASSQISGQKETQYFGPGTRLLVL.

Here the CDR3 DNA reads TGTGCCAGTACCTCGGGACAGGGGCTAAGTGGTGAAGCTTTCTTT. It encodes CASTSGQGLSGEAFF. V gene TRBV19 combines with J gene TRBJ1-1; 10 nucleotides align to TRBD1. J lost 7 bases, V lost 7 bases, and 12 bases had no gene match. Germline values: CDR1 LNHDA, CDR2 SQIVND (reference sequence). This CDR3 is built from 15 residues.

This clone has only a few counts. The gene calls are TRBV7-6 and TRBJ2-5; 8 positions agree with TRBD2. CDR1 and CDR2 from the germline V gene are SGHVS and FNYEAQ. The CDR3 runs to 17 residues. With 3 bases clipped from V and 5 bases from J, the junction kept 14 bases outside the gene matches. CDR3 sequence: CASSLMGGSGGKETQYF. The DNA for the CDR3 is TGTGCCAGCAGCTTGATGGGGGGCAGCGGGGGTAAGGAGACCCAGTACTTC.

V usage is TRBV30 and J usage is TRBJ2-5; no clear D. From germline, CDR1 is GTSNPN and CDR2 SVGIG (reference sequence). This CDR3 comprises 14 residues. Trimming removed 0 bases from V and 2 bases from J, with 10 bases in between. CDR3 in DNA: TGTGCCTGGAGTGTAAAGTCGCGGCAAGAGACCCAGTACTTC. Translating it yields CAWSVKSRQETQYF.

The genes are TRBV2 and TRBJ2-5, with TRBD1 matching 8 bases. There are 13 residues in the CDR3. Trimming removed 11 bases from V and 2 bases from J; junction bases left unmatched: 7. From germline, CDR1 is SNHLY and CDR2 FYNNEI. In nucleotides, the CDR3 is TGTGCCGGAGGACAGGGTCCTCAAGAGACCCAGTACTTC. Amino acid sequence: CAGGQGPQETQYF. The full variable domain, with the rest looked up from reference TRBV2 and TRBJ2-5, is EPEVTQTPSHQVTQMGQEVILRCVPISNHLYFYWYRQILGQKVEFLVSFYNNEISEKSEIFDDQFSVERPDGSNFTLKIRSTKLEDSAMYFCAGGQGPQETQYFGPGTRLLVL.